This T cell receptor (beta chain) was sequenced during a study of cytomegalovirus exposure and HLA in healthy donors (dated by TCRdb to about 2017). About the investigation overall: The 670 or so repertoires of the first cohort and the approximately 130 validation repertoires were produced on the same platform, according to a later analysis. Besides the first cohort of around 700 subjects, a separate validation cohort made up of 120 different subjects was used. The study aimed to test whether cataloging public T cell receptors could reveal signatures of past pathogen exposure. High-throughput TCR immunosequencing, statistical association of individual TCRs with disease status, and machine learning were combined to predict cytomegalovirus infection status.

Libraries were made using the immunoSEQ multiplex PCR assay. The published analysis was carried out like this. To diagnose cytomegalovirus status from the catalog of TCR beta chain sequences, a statistical classification framework was built. In its TCRdb copy, this immuneACCESS table keeps in-frame sequences only and misses some clones. Where compared with another copy, unresolved V genes explain less than half of these, and the others have no known cause. V and J calls and clone size are copied from that table; D and trimming were computed from the DNA. The sample contains fewer than 250,000 clones, around 87% of them found a single time. Jointly, the top ten make up 2.5% to 3% of the sample. Note on this clone: Its antigen is still unknown. Qualities for individual bases were not recorded, and no much larger clone is one base off.

What the work shows at the level of the full study, not this receptor alone: A later analysis found that TCRs clustered in the first cohort also tended to co-occur in the roughly 120 validation repertoires, with about 94% of cluster scores above 0. In vitro tests confirmed that three of the cytomegalovirus-associated TCR beta chains recognize cytomegalovirus antigens. A later analysis had no HLA typing for the validation cohort, so co-occurrence there was scored across all 110 or so repertoires. The authors suggested that the approach could potentially be extended to other disease states and immunological phenotypes. A total of roughly 160 TCR beta chains were listed by the study as associated with cytomegalovirus. Most TCR sequences were observed very rarely across donors, whereas some public TCRs were present in many individuals. The classifier was reported to diagnose cytomegalovirus status with high specificity and sensitivity in both the original and validation cohorts.

The donors were included in the validation cohort of roughly 120 subjects, a group kept apart from the roughly 670-subject first cohort. The CDR3 holds 14 amino acids from the cysteine to the phenylalanine. The DNA shown is the 42-base CDR3, in frame from base 1. CDR1 and CDR2, per the germline V gene, are SQVTM and ANQGSEA. V and J are truncated by 0 bases and 5 bases respectively, leaving an intervening sequence of 13 bases. Sequenced sample: PBMCs. The rearrangement combines TRBV29-1 with TRBJ1-1, with TRBD1 perhaps the D gene, on 5 matching bases. This TCR was sampled from a man in his late teens or twenties in good health and CMV-seronegative. In nucleotide form, the sequence is TGCAGCGTTGAAGATCGGGGGGGGAGAACTGAAGCTTTCTTT. The resulting protein is CSVEDRGGRTEAFF.